This T cell receptor delta chain was sequenced for a study of γδ T cells in repeated Plasmodium falciparum infection. Overall study context: Donors were malaria-exposed Malian children or age- and gender-matched Australian children. Malian gammadelta TCRs were studied during no-transmission periods and across acute malaria episodes.

As to this clone: A far larger clone is off by one base, so a read error is likely. This specimen includes other DNA sequences encoding the same CDR3.

Each sorted gammadelta sample had TRG and TRD chains sequenced. TCRdb re-analyzed the multiplex PCR reads via CATT. Of roughly 90,000 delta-chain clones detected, almost 1.5% appear once; the ten largest clones hold around 8.1%. Germline V gene data show CDR1 as TSWWSYY and CDR2 as QGS. The CDR3 runs to 19 residues. Bulk repertoires came from Vgamma9/Vdelta2+ or Vdelta2-negative gammadelta T cells flow-sorted from PBMC. The sequence was obtained from a pool of human donors (malaria-infected and uninfected, not separated). The chain couples TRDV1 to TRDJ1; 7 nucleotides match TRDD3. TCRdb lists no J gene, so it was determined here by aligning the DNA to germline. The sequenced sample was gamma-delta T cells from blood. The CDR3 DNA sequence: TGCGCTCTTGGGGGACGCCTCTTCCCTCCAACTATCAACACCGATAAACTCATCTTT. As protein: CALGGRLFPPTINTDKLIF.